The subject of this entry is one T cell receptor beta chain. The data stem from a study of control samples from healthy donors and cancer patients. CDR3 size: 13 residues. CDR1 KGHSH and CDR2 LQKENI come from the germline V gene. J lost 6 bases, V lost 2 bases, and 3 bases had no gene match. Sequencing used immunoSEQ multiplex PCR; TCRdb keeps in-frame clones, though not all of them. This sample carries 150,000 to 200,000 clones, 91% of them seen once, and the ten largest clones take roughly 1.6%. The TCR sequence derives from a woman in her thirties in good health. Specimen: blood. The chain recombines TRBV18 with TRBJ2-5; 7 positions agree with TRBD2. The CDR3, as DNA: TGTGCCAGCTCACCAACTAGCGAGCAGACCCAGTACTTC. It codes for CASSPTSEQTQYF.